Each of the 8 T cell receptor beta chains below was sequenced from the same sample in a study of blood T cell repertoires in COVID-19. Some clones are missing from TCRdb's copy, which holds only in-frame ones; the method was immunoSEQ multiplex PCR. The data show fewer than 300,000 clones, with about four fifths seen just once and about 3.2% held by the top ten. Sequencing input: peripheral blood. The receptors originated from a woman aged 60-75 years with active or convalescent COVID-19.

The chain links TRBV30 to TRBJ2-5; 10 bases align to TRBD1. V dropped 5 bases and J dropped 4; count of bases not matched to a gene: 7. From germline, CDR1 is GTSNPN and CDR2 SVGIG (reference sequence). There are 14 residues in the CDR3. The CDR3 protein is CAWASGTGVETQYF. The CDR3 DNA is TGTGCCTGGGCTTCCGGGACAGGGGTAGAGACCCAGTACTTC. The full variable domain, its missing parts supplied by reference TRBV30 and TRBJ2-5, is SQTIHQWPATLVQPVGSPLSLECTVEGTSNPNLYWYRQAAGRGLQLLFYSVGIGQISSEVPQNLSASRPQDRQFILSSKKLLLSDSGFYLCAWASGTGVETQYFGPGTRLLVL.

The CDR3 spells CAWSSRQGWDQPQHF. In DNA form, the CDR3 reads TGTGCCTGGAGTTCGAGGCAGGGGTGGGATCAGCCCCAGCATTTT. The rearrangement uses TRBV30 and TRBJ1-5; perhaps TRBD1 as D (6 bases). Germline V gene sequence: CDR1 GTSNPN, CDR2 SVGIG (reference sequence). The CDR3 spans 15 residues. Trimming took 2 bases from V and 5 from J, leaving 16 bases between them.

The V call is TRBV7-8, the J call TRBJ1-1, with 8 bases fitting TRBD1. V shed 1 base, J shed 7 bases, and the junction held 5 bases outside the gene matches. The CDR3 sequence is 14 residues long. The V gene's germline CDR1 is SGHVS and CDR2 FQNEAQ. CDR3 protein: CASSLEQGANEAFF. The DNA for the CDR3 is TGTGCCAGCAGCTTAGAGCAGGGGGCGAATGAAGCTTTCTTT.

The gene calls are TRBV7-2 and TRBJ1-2; TRBD1 might be the D (6 bases). This CDR3 comprises 12 residues. The germline gives CDR1 SGHTA, CDR2 FQGNSA. V shed 4 bases and J shed 7 bases, with 10 bases lying between them. CDR3 protein: CASSSGVGGYTF. In DNA, the CDR3 is TGTGCCAGCAGCTCAGGGGTTGGTGGCTACACCTTC.

This clone was seen more than once but under ten times. This chain links TRBV21-1 with TRBJ2-7; TRBD2 reflects the table's D call only, with no check against the DNA. TRBV21-1 is a known pseudogene. The CDR3 spans 18 residues. The CDR3 region is CASSKEVSTSGDPLEQYF. DNA for the CDR3: TGTGCCAGCAGCAAAGAGGTATCGACTAGCGGGGACCCCCTCGAGCAGTACTTC.

The rearrangement links TRBV6-5 to TRBJ2-2; D remains ambiguous. The V gene lost 0 bases and the J gene lost 5 bases, with 13 bases spanning the gap. Germline values: CDR1 MNHEY, CDR2 SVGAGI. The length of the CDR3 is 16 residues. The CDR3 DNA follows: TGTGCCAGCAGTTACTCGATCGGGTCCCAAACCGGGGAGCTGTTTTTT. It is translated as CASSYSIGSQTGELFF.

V and J are TRBV19 and TRBJ1-1; weak D call: TRBD1 (5 bases). The V end lost 2 bases, the J end lost 6 bases, and 16 bases lay between the germline ends. The CDR3 consists of 15 residues. Germline V gene sequence: CDR1 LNHDA, CDR2 SQIVND (reference sequence). The CDR3 is CASSIRGGGGAEAFF. CDR3 DNA: TGTGCCAGTAGTATACGGGGGGGAGGTGGGGCTGAAGCTTTCTTT.

The chain combines TRBV2 with TRBJ1-6, with D hard to call. Between the trimmed V and J ends, which lost 6 bases and 7 bases, there was a span of 7 bases. Germline lookup yields CDR1 SNHLY and CDR2 FYNNEI. This CDR3 spans 12 amino acids. CDR3 bases: TGTGCCAGCAGGGCCCCCAATTCACCCCTCCACTTT. As protein: CASRAPNSPLHF.